One T cell receptor beta chain is described in this entry. This record comes from a study of control samples from healthy donors and cancer patients. Clones were sequenced by immunoSEQ multiplex PCR, and TCRdb holds only the in-frame ones, with some missing. The repertoire holds approximately 180,000 clones, with 80% to 95% as singletons. The CDR3 is 12 amino acids. Trimming took off 0 bases at V and 2 bases at J, with 1 base between the two ends. The germline V gene encodes CDR1 KGHSH and CDR2 LQKENI. What was sequenced was blood. The V gene is TRBV18, the J gene TRBJ2-5; unclear D gene. The clonotype originates from a woman aged 40 to 49 in good health. DNA of the CDR3: TGTGCCAGCTCACCACCTCAAGAGACCCAGTACTTC. Encoded protein: CASSPPQETQYF.